The entry below describes one T cell receptor beta chain. No antigen is known for it. V trimming: 4 bases; J trimming: 2 bases; junction bases outside the gene matches: 6. CDR3 length: 15 amino acids. Germline V gives CDR1 MDHEN, CDR2 SYDVKM. This sample was included in a study of T cell repertoires in aging, cancer and after chemotherapy. At the level of the study: Glioblastoma patients receiving temozolomide-based therapy gave paired samples before and after chemotherapy. Approximately 9 million TCR reads made up the full dataset. General study points: Untreated cancer patients had significantly lower blood TCR diversity than age-matched healthy donors. In cancer patients, declining TCR diversity with age involved lost richness and lost evenness.

The template was genomic DNA from peripheral blood, not RNA. TRB rearrangements spanning V, D and J were amplified using mixed TRB-A/B primers. TCRdb fed the multiplex PCR reads into MiXCR, producing one record per CDR3 protein. The table has some 3,500 distinct CDR3 sequences, 25% to 30% seen once; the top ten hold less than 5%. This sequence joins TRBV28 and TRBJ2-7, with 9 bases fitting TRBD1. This clonotype was sampled from a human donor with a solid tumor. Sequencing was carried out using blood. Written as DNA, the CDR3 is TGTGCCAGCAGTTGGTCGGGACAGGGACCCTACGAGCAGTACTTC. The encoded protein is CASSWSGQGPYEQYF.